The next 9 T cell receptor beta chains were all read from a single sample in a study of early T cells in non-severe SARS-CoV-2 infection. TCRdb passed the 5' RACE reads through MiXCR, listing each CDR3 protein once. The table lists tens of thousands of distinct CDR3 sequences, roughly 9% of them singletons. This material consisted of whole blood, taken at baseline. These receptors were obtained from an adult who was a healthcare worker with PCR-confirmed SARS-CoV-2 infection or an uninfected control (not recorded which).

This clonotype was seen only a few times. The chain employs TRBV7-3 and TRBJ1-1; 8 bases align to TRBD1. CDR3 length: 13 residues. Germline V gene sequence: CDR1 SGHTA, CDR2 FQGTGA. The J segment lost 4 bases and the V segment lost 5 bases, leaving 3 bases of the junction unmatched. The CDR3 sequence: CASSMTGVTEAFF. The DNA for the CDR3 is TGTGCCAGCAGCATGACAGGGGTCACTGAAGCTTTCTTT.

The table lists this clonotype with many counts. The chain uses TRBV6-5 and TRBJ2-6, with D perhaps TRBD1 (6 bases). Germline V gene lookup returns CDR1 MNHEY and CDR2 SVGAGI. The ends were cut back, 2 bases at V and 2 bases at J, with 13 bases in the middle. There are 17 residues in the CDR3. The CDR3 reads CASSYAVTGTGANVLTF. CDR3 sequence (DNA): TGTGCCAGCAGTTACGCGGTGACAGGAACTGGGGCCAACGTCCTGACTTTC.

This clonotype was counted a few times. The V gene is TRBV6-5, the J gene TRBJ1-6; 10 bases match TRBD1. The V gene end was trimmed by 5 bases and the J gene end by 9 bases; junction bases not matched to a gene: 7. The length of the CDR3 is 15 residues. Germline CDR1 MNHEY, CDR2 SVGAGI. This CDR3 reads CASSTLDRGGSPLHF. CDR3 DNA sequence: TGTGCCAGCAGTACCTTGGACAGGGGGGGTTCACCCCTCCACTTT.

This clonotype was seen a few times. The chain couples TRBV29-1 to TRBJ2-7, with D perhaps TRBD1 (6 bases). Trimming shortened V by 1 base and J by 2 bases, and 9 bases separated the two germline ends. The length of the CDR3 is 13 residues. Germline assignment: CDR1 SQVTM and CDR2 ANQGSEA. The CDR3 nucleotides are TGCAGCGTTGAAGGAGACAGGACCTACGAGCAGTACTTC. This codes for CSVEGDRTYEQYF.

This clonotype appeared a few times. Here the CDR3 reads CAWSVLVLGKDGYTF. CDR3 DNA sequence: TGTGCCTGGAGTGTACTAGTATTGGGAAAAGATGGCTACACCTTC. V is TRBV30 and J is TRBJ1-2; D is unclear. Trimming stripped 0 bases from V and 6 bases from J, with 17 bases between. This CDR3 is built from 15 residues. Germline CDR1 and CDR2: GTSNPN and SVGIG (reference sequence).

Many counts were recorded for this clonotype. J is TRBJ1-6 and V is TRBV25-1; TRBD1 aligns across 8 bases. V gave up 7 bases and J gave up 10 bases; unmatched junction bases: 6. The CDR3 has 13 residues. Germline V lookup: CDR1 MGHDK, CDR2 SYGVNS. The CDR3 DNA is TGTGCCAGCACGGACAGGGCACGGTCACCCCTCCACTTT. As protein: CASTDRARSPLHF. Variable domain in full (rest from reference TRBV25-1 and TRBJ1-6): EADIYQTPRYLVIGTGKKITLECSQTMGHDKMYWYQQDPGMELHLIHYSYGVNSTEKGDLSSESTVSRIRTEHFPLTLESARPSHTSQYLCASTDRARSPLHFGNGTRLTVT.

This clonotype showed up just a few times. The chain carries TRBV27 and TRBJ2-2; D unresolved. Trimming took off 4 bases at V and 6 bases at J, with 9 bases between the two ends. Germline V gene data show CDR1 as MNHEY and CDR2 as SMNVEV (reference sequence). The CDR3 length is 13 residues. The chain's CDR3 is CASSSPRAGELFF. CDR3 DNA: TGTGCCAGCAGTTCCCCACGGGCCGGGGAGCTGTTTTTT.

This clonotype was seen repeatedly, ten times or more. The rearrangement uses TRBV5-1 and TRBJ2-5; D is possibly TRBD2 (6 bases). The CDR3 covers 15 residues. V was trimmed by 5 bases and J by 5 bases, leaving 19 bases between them. CDR1 is SGHRS, CDR2 YFSETQ, per germline. The CDR3 region has the DNA TGCGCCAGCAGACCAGGGACTGCTGGGAGGGAGACCCAGTACTTC. It yields the protein CASRPGTAGRETQYF.

This clonotype was seen at least ten times. This rearrangement joins TRBV7-3 to TRBJ2-2; D remains ambiguous. Trimming cost V 5 bases and J 0 bases, with 13 bases left between them. Germline CDR1 is SGHTA and CDR2 is FQGTGA. This CDR3 contains 16 residues. CDR3 sequence reads: CASSLLGNPNTGELFF. CDR3 in DNA: TGTGCCAGCAGCCTCCTAGGCAATCCGAACACCGGGGAGCTGTTTTTT.